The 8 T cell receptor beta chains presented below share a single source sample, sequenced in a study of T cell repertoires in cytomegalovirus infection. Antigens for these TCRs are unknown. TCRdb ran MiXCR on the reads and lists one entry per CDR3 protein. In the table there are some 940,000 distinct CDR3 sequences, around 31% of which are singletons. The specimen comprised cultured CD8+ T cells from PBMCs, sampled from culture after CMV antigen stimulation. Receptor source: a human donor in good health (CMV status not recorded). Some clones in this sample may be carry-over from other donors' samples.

The CDR3 sequence: CASSRPTGLGEQFF. In DNA form, the CDR3 reads TGCGCCAGCAGCCGTCCAACAGGGTTAGGTGAGCAGTTCTTC. The chain joins TRBV4-1 to TRBJ2-1, with D tentatively TRBD1 (6 bases). The V gene lost 4 bases and the J gene lost 9 bases, with 16 bases spanning the gap. Germline V gives CDR1 MGHRA, CDR2 YSYEKL. CDR3 length: 14 residues.

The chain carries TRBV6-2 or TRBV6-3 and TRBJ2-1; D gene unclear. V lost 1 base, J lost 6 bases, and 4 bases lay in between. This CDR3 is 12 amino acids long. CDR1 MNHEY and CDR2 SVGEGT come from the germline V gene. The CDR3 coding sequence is TGTGCCAGCAGTTACTTGTTCAATGAGCAGTTCTTC. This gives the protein CASSYLFNEQFF.

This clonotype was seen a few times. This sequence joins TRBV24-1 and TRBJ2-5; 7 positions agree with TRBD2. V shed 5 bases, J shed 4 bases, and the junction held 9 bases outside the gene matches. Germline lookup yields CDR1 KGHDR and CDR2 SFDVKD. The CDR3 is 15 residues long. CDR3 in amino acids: CATSGQEGRGETQYF. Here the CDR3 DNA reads TGTGCCACCAGTGGACAAGAGGGGAGGGGAGAGACCCAGTACTTC.

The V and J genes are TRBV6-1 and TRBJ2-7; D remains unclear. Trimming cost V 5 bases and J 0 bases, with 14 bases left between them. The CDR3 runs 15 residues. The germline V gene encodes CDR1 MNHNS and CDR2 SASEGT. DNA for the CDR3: TGTGCCAGCAGTCCCCGGGCAGCTAGCTCCTACGAGCAGTACGTC. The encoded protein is CASSPRAASSYEQYV.

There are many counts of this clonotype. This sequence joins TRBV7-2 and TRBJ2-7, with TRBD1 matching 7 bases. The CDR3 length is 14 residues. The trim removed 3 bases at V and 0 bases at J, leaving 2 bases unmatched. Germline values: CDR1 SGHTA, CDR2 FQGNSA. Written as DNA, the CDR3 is TGTGCCAGCAGCTTCGCAGGGGGCTCCTACGAGCAGTACTTC. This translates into CASSFAGGSYEQYF.

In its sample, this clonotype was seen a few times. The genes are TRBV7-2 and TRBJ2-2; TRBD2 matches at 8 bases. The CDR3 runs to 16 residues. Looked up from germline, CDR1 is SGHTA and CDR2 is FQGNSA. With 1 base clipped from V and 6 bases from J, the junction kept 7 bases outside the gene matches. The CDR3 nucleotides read TGTGCCAGCAGCTTAGGCAGTGGACTAGCAGCCGGGGAGCTGTTTTTT. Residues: CASSLGSGLAAGELFF.

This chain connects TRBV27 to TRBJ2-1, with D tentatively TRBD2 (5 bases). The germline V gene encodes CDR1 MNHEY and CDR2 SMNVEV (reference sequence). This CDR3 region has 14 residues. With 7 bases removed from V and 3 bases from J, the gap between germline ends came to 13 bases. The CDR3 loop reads CASNGRGNYNEQFF. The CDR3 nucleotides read TGTGCCAGCAACGGACGGGGAAACTACAATGAGCAGTTCTTC.

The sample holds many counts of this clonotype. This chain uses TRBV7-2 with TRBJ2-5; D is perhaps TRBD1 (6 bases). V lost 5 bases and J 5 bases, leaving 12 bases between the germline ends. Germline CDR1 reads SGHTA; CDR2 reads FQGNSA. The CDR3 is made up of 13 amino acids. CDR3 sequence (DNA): TGTGCCAGCAGCCCGGACAGACGGGAGACCCAGTACTTC. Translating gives CASSPDRRETQYF.